A single sample is the source of the 24 T cell receptor beta chains below, sequenced in a study of OX40 agonist ivuxolimab in advanced cancers. The data were produced by immunoSEQ multiplex PCR, yet TCRdb's version contains in-frame clones alone and is incomplete. The sample lists 67,000 or so clones; 86% were seen once. Sequences were derived from CD4+ or CD8+ T cells sorted from blood, sampled in a trial of the OX40 agonist ivuxolimab. These receptors all come from an adult with an advanced solid tumor such as melanoma, head and neck, liver or kidney cancer.

This chain links TRBV4-3 with TRBJ2-2, with D perhaps matching TRBD1 or TRBD2 (5 bases each). Per germline, CDR1 LGHNA and CDR2 YSLEER. This CDR3 region has 15 residues. Trimming took 0 bases from V and 9 from J, leaving 14 bases between them. CDR3 protein: CASSQDSVRGRELFF. The CDR3 DNA follows: TGCGCCAGCAGCCAAGATAGCGTAAGGGGACGGGAGCTGTTTTTT.

This chain joins TRBV6-5 and TRBJ2-5, with a possible D match to TRBD2 (5 bases). Germline CDR1 MNHEY, CDR2 SVGAGI. The CDR3 length is 14 residues. The V gene lost 7 bases and the J gene lost 5 bases, with 17 bases spanning the gap. The CDR3 reads CASTERGSRETQYF. The CDR3 nucleotides read TGTGCCAGCACCGAAAGAGGGAGTAGGGAGACCCAGTACTTC.

V is TRBV18 and J is TRBJ2-5; D is ambiguous. The germline CDR1 and CDR2 sequences are KGHSH and LQKENI. V dropped 6 bases and J dropped 0 bases, with 11 bases sitting between them. The CDR3 length is 14 residues. CDR3 amino acids: CASSPQRDQETQYF. The CDR3 DNA reads TGTGCCAGCTCTCCTCAAAGGGACCAAGAGACCCAGTACTTC.

CDR3 loop: CASSPTDRGRGEKLFF. CDR3 sequence (DNA): TGCGCCAGCAGCCCCACGGACAGGGGGCGCGGTGAAAAACTGTTTTTT. The gene calls are TRBV5-1 and TRBJ1-4; 11 bases map to TRBD1. The CDR3 extends over 16 amino acids. The V gene end was trimmed by 4 bases and the J gene end by 7 bases; junction bases not matched to a gene: 9. Germline values: CDR1 SGHRS, CDR2 YFSETQ. Together with reference TRBV5-1 and TRBJ1-4, the CDR3 gives the full variable domain: KAGVTQTPRYLIKTRGQQVTLSCSPISGHRSVSWYQQTPGQGLQFLFEYFSETQRNKGNFPGRFSGRQFSNSRSEMNVSTLELGDSALYLCASSPTDRGRGEKLFFGSGTQLSVL.

This clone was seen a few times. The genes are TRBV7-3 and TRBJ2-1; 12 nucleotides agree with TRBD2. This CDR3 contains 17 residues. The trim removed 5 bases at V and 7 bases at J, leaving 12 bases unmatched. Germline-derived CDR1 and CDR2 are SGHTA and FQGTGA. As DNA, the CDR3 is TGTGCCAGCAGCACCACCCTACTAGCGGGAGGCGGAAATGAGCAGTTCTTC. Amino acid sequence: CASSTTLLAGGGNEQFF.

With regard to this clone: At the DNA level, this CDR3 is encoded by other sequences in the same sample as well. The rearrangement uses TRBV19 and TRBJ1-1; the D is unclear. Germline CDR1 reads LNHDA; CDR2 reads SQIVND (reference sequence). The germline V and J ends were trimmed by 3 bases and 0 bases, with 11 bases remaining between them. CDR3 size: 15 residues. DNA of the CDR3: TGTGCCAGTAGTATCGGGCCGGGCATGAACACTGAAGCTTTCTTT. Protein sequence: CASSIGPGMNTEAFF.

The chain couples TRBV7-9 to TRBJ2-1; no clear D gene. The CDR3 extends over 11 amino acids. Germline CDR1 SEHNR, CDR2 FQNEAQ (reference sequence). Trimming cost V 6 bases and J 8 bases, with 8 bases left between them. CDR3 DNA: TGTGCCAGCAGGGGGTCGGATGAGCAGTTCTTC. It codes for CASRGSDEQFF.

The chain couples TRBV28 to TRBJ2-5; a possible D gene is TRBD2 (6 bases). The germline V gene encodes CDR1 MDHEN and CDR2 SYDVKM. This CDR3 has 14 amino acids. V was shortened by 5 bases and J by 5 bases, with 15 bases between the two germline ends. CDR3 sequence reads: CASSPTLREETQYF. CDR3 DNA sequence: TGTGCCAGCAGTCCAACCCTCCGGGAGGAGACCCAGTACTTC.

This clone appeared a single time. The gene calls are TRBV19 and TRBJ2-3; 15 positions agree with TRBD2. Germline assignment: CDR1 LNHDA and CDR2 SQIVND (reference sequence). V shed 1 base and J 0 bases; nucleotides not matched to a gene: 5. This CDR3 is built from 19 residues. CDR3 region: CASSIGTSGRAGSTDTQYF. CDR3 nucleotide sequence: TGTGCCAGTAGTATAGGGACTAGCGGGAGGGCCGGTAGCACAGATACGCAGTATTTT. The full variable domain, rest sourced from reference TRBV19 and TRBJ2-3, is DGGITQSPKYLFRKEGQNVTLSCEQNLNHDAMYWYRQDPGQGLRLIYYSQIVNDFQKGDIAEGYSVSREKKESFPLTVTSAQKNPTAFYLCASSIGTSGRAGSTDTQYFGPGTRLTVL.

This sequence joins TRBV11-2 and TRBJ2-6, with D unresolved. The germline gives CDR1 SGHAT, CDR2 FQNNGV. The CDR3 extends over 14 amino acids. Trimming cost V 2 bases and J 4 bases, with 6 bases left between them. Here the CDR3 DNA reads TGTGCCAGCAGCTTATTCCCCGGGGCCAACGTCCTGACTTTC. Protein product: CASSLFPGANVLTF. The complete variable domain, with remaining parts taken from reference TRBV11-2 and TRBJ2-6, reads EAGVAQSPRYKIIEKRQSVAFWCNPISGHATLYWYQQILGQGPKLLIQFQNNGVVDDSQLPKDRFSAERLKGVDSTLKIQPAKLEDSAVYLCASSLFPGANVLTFGAGSRLTVL.

This clone was seen only once. The chain uses TRBV7-7 and TRBJ2-5; D could derive from TRBD1 or TRBD2 (5 bases each). The CDR3 consists of 14 residues. Germline V CDR1 and CDR2: SSHAT, FNYEAQ (reference sequence). Trimming took 5 bases from V and 0 from J, leaving 10 bases between them. CDR3 in DNA: TGTGCCAGCAGCCAAGGGGAGTACCAAGAGACCCAGTACTTC. It is translated as CASSQGEYQETQYF.

The chain couples TRBV7-2 to TRBJ2-2; no clear D gene. The germline V gene encodes CDR1 SGHTA and CDR2 FQGNSA. The CDR3 spans 15 residues. V dropped 1 base and J dropped 2 bases, with 8 bases sitting between them. In DNA form, the CDR3 reads TGTGCCAGCAGCTTAGATTGGCCCAACACCGGGGAGCTGTTTTTT. Protein sequence: CASSLDWPNTGELFF.

The chain joins TRBV18 to TRBJ2-6; D ambiguous. CDR3 size: 16 residues. CDR1 and CDR2 (germline): KGHSH, LQKENI. The V end was cut by 5 bases, the J end by 0 bases, with 11 bases between. CDR3 amino acids: CASSSTTDSGANVLTF. The CDR3 nucleotides read TGTGCCAGCTCATCGACAACAGACTCTGGGGCCAACGTCCTGACTTTC. Drawing the rest from reference TRBV18 and TRBJ2-6, the complete variable domain is NAGVMQNPRHLVRRRGQEARLRCSPMKGHSHVYWYRQLPEEGLKFMVYLQKENIIDESGMPKERFSAEFPKEGPSILRIQQVVRGDSAAYFCASSSTTDSGANVLTFGAGSRLTVL.

The chain has TRBV19 and TRBJ2-1; 7 nucleotides line up with TRBD1. The CDR3 runs 14 residues. Germline-derived CDR1 and CDR2 are LNHDA and SQIVND (reference sequence). Trimming at V came to 4 bases and at J to 8 bases, leaving 8 bases not matched to a gene. The CDR3 sequence: CASSTGQTVYEQFF. In DNA, the CDR3 is TGTGCCAGTAGTACGGGACAGACAGTCTATGAGCAGTTCTTC.

V gene TRBV4-2 combines with J gene TRBJ2-7; perhaps D is TRBD1 or TRBD2 (6 bases each). CDR1 and CDR2 (germline): LGHNA, YNFKEQ. Trimming took 0 bases from V and 2 from J, leaving 14 bases between them. The CDR3 covers 16 residues. The CDR3 reads CASSQEGGLGAYEQYF. The CDR3 coding sequence is TGTGCCAGCAGCCAAGAAGGGGGACTGGGGGCCTACGAGCAGTACTTC.

The CDR3 nucleotides are TGTGCCAGCAGGGGACAGGGAGGAAACTACGAGCAGTACTTC. Its translation is CASRGQGGNYEQYF. The gene calls are TRBV28 and TRBJ2-7; 9 positions match TRBD1. There are 14 residues in the CDR3. With 6 bases clipped from V and 3 bases from J, the junction kept 6 bases outside the gene matches. CDR1 MDHEN and CDR2 SYDVKM come from the germline V gene.

This chain links TRBV30 with TRBJ1-3, with TRBD1 identical over 7 bases. The germline V gene encodes CDR1 GTSNPN and CDR2 SVGIG (reference sequence). The V segment lost 2 bases and the J segment 4 bases; nucleotides outside the gene matches: 8. The CDR3 has 15 amino acids. The CDR3: CAWSLRDSRGNTIYF. DNA of the CDR3: TGTGCCTGGAGTCTAAGGGACAGCAGGGGAAACACCATATATTTT.

The chain is built from TRBV5-1 and TRBJ1-3; tentatively, D is TRBD1 (6 bases). The CDR3 is 15 amino acids. The germline gives CDR1 SGHRS, CDR2 YFSETQ. Trimming pared 2 bases from V and 2 bases from J, leaving 11 bases between. The CDR3 reads CASSLQGEAGNTIYF. For the CDR3, the DNA is TGCGCCAGCAGCTTACAGGGTGAGGCTGGAAACACCATATATTTT.

This clone was found once. The chain uses TRBV7-2 and TRBJ2-3; D might be TRBD2 (5 bases). Germline assignment: CDR1 SGHTA and CDR2 FQGNSA. V was clipped by 7 bases and J by 5 bases, with 13 bases between them. The CDR3 contains 13 residues. CDR3 sequence: CASTPGMVDTQYF. CDR3 nucleotides: TGTGCCAGCACGCCCGGGATGGTAGATACGCAGTATTTT.

The V and J genes are TRBV5-8 and TRBJ1-2; no definite D call. V lost 3 bases and J lost 4, with 13 bases in between. The CDR3 loop spans 14 amino acids. CDR1 and CDR2 (germline): SGHTS, YDEGEE. This chain's CDR3 is CASSSLSGLYGYTF. CDR3 sequence (DNA): TGTGCCAGCAGCTCCTTGAGCGGCCTCTATGGCTACACCTTC. The full variable domain, in which reference TRBV5-8 and TRBJ1-2 provide the parts outside the CDR3, is EAGVTQSPTHLIKTRGQQATLRCSPISGHTSVYWYQQALGLGLQFLLWYDEGEERNRGNFPPRFSGRQFPNYSSELNVNALELEDSALYLCASSSLSGLYGYTFGSGTRLTVV.

The chain is built from TRBV27 and TRBJ2-1; D is ambiguous. Trimming pared 2 bases from V and 4 bases from J, leaving 9 bases between. The V gene's germline CDR1 is MNHEY and CDR2 SMNVEV (reference sequence). This CDR3 region has 14 residues. Here the CDR3 DNA reads TGTGCCAGCAGTTTACCCGACGGTTACAATGAGCAGTTCTTC. Translation gives CASSLPDGYNEQFF.

The J gene is TRBJ2-1, the V gene TRBV19; D is uncertain. This CDR3 contains 12 residues. Germline lookup yields CDR1 LNHDA and CDR2 SQIVND (reference sequence). Trimming took 5 bases from V and 11 from J, leaving 13 bases between them. The CDR3 sequence: CASSSRNFQQFF. In nucleotides, the CDR3 is TGTGCCAGTAGTTCTAGGAACTTCCAGCAGTTCTTC.

The chain employs TRBV5-6 and TRBJ1-2, with D perhaps TRBD1 (6 bases). In germline, CDR1 is SGHDT, CDR2 YYEEEE. Trimming took off 6 bases at V and 1 base at J, with 13 bases between the two ends. The CDR3 is 14 residues long. CDR3 nucleotides: TGTGCCAGCATAGACAGGCGATTTAACTATGGCTACACCTTC. Residues: CASIDRRFNYGYTF.

This CDR3 reads CASSLGDTGELFF. The CDR3 DNA reads as TGCGCCAGCAGCTTGGGGGACACCGGGGAGCTGTTTTTT. The genes are TRBV5-1 and TRBJ2-2; unclear D gene. Germline V CDR1 and CDR2: SGHRS, YFSETQ. The CDR3 has 13 amino acids. The V gene lost 0 bases and the J gene lost 3 bases, with 3 bases spanning the gap. Looking up the rest from reference TRBV5-1 and TRBJ2-2 gives the full variable domain: KAGVTQTPRYLIKTRGQQVTLSCSPISGHRSVSWYQQTPGQGLQFLFEYFSETQRNKGNFPGRFSGRQFSNSRSEMNVSTLELGDSALYLCASSLGDTGELFFGEGSRLTVL.